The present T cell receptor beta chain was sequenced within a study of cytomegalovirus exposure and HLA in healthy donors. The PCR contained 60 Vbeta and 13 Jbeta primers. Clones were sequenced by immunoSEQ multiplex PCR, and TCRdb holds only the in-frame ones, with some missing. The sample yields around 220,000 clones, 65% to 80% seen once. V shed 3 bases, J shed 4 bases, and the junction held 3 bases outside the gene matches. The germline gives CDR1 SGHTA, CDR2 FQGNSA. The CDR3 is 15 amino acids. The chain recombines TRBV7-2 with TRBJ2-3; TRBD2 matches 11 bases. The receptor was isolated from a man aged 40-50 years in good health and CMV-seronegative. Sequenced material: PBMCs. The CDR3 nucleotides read TGTGCCAGCAGCTTTAGCGGGGGGGCCCCAGATACGCAGTATTTT. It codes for CASSFSGGAPDTQYF.